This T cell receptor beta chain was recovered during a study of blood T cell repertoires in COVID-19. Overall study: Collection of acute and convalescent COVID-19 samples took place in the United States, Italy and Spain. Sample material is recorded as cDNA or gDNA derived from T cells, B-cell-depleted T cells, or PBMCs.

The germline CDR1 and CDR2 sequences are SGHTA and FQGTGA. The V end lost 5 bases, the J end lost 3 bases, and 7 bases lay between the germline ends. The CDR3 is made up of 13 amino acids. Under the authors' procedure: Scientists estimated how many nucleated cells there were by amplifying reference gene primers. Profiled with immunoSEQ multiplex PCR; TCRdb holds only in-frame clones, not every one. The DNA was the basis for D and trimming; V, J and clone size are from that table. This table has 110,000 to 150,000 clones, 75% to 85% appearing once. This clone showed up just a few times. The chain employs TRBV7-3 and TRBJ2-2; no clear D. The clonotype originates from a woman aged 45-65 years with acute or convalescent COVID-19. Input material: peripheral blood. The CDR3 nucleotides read TGTGCCAGCAGCCCCCAGTACACCGGGGAGCTGTTTTTT. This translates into CASSPQYTGELFF.